The rows below give T cell receptor beta chains drawn from one sample of a study of T cell responses to AZD1222 COVID-19 vaccine. Only in-frame clones appear in the TCRdb table, and some are missing; sequencing was by immunoSEQ multiplex PCR. This sample has 90,000 to 120,000 clones, with approximately 89% found just once. Sequenced material: peripheral blood, taken on day 0 of AZD1222 vaccination. These receptor sequences come from an adult in good health. The CDR3 runs from the conserved cysteine through the conserved F or W. A D gene is named only where the DNA matches it firmly. Clone size is given for some rows only: seen once, a few or many times, or a class if the clone is expanded.

CDR3 protein | CDR3 DNA | clone size | V gene | D gene | J gene
CASSQGFYEQYF | TGTGCCAGCAGTCAGGGATTCTACGAGCAGTACTTC | - | TRBV28 | - | TRBJ2-7
CASSLQGEDTGELFF | TGCGCCAGCAGCTTACAGGGTGAGGACACCGGGGAGCTGTTTTTT | once | TRBV5-1 | - | TRBJ2-2
CASSPDQGGRTAFF | TGTGCCAGCAGCCCCGACCAGGGAGGGAGGACAGCTTTCTTT | - | TRBV9 | - | TRBJ1-1
CASSFMSNQPQHF | TGTGCCAGCAGTTTCATGAGCAATCAGCCCCAGCATTTT | - | TRBV28 | - | TRBJ1-5
CASSPGVAGNTIYF | TGCGCCAGCAGCCCGGGGGTTGCTGGAAACACCATATATTTT | - | TRBV5-1 | - | TRBJ1-3
CASSLVPQETQYF | TGTGCCAGCAGCTTAGTACCACAAGAGACCCAGTACTTC | - | TRBV7-8 | - | TRBJ2-5
CASSIAGHVSGANVLTF | TGTGCCAGTAGTATAGCTGGACACGTCTCTGGGGCCAACGTCCTGACTTTC | - | TRBV19 | - | TRBJ2-6
CASSVDFQGVYEQYF | TGTGCCAGTAGTGTGGACTTTCAAGGAGTTTACGAGCAGTACTTC | - | TRBV19 | - | TRBJ2-7
CASTLDRGPAFF | TGTGCCAGTACTCTCGACAGGGGGCCAGCTTTCTTT | - | TRBV19 | TRBD1 | TRBJ1-1
CASSYSLAEAFF | TGTGCCAGCAGTTACTCGCTAGCTGAAGCTTTCTTT | few | TRBV6-2/TRBV6-3 | - | TRBJ1-1
CASSLQLDYGYTF | TGCGCCAGCAGCTTACAGCTGGACTATGGCTACACCTTC | - | TRBV5-1 | - | TRBJ1-2
CASSLLGSNQPQHF | TGTGCCAGCAGTTTATTGGGTAGCAATCAGCCCCAGCATTTT | few | TRBV27 | - | TRBJ1-5
CATSRPIGQGYEQYF | TGTGCCACCAGCAGACCCATAGGACAGGGATACGAGCAGTACTTC | - | TRBV15 | TRBD1 | TRBJ2-7
CASSQGQGAIDEQYF | TGTGCCAGCAGCCAAGGGCAGGGGGCGATTGACGAGCAGTACTTC | - | TRBV4-2 | TRBD1 | TRBJ2-7
CASSREMGQPQHF | TGTGCCAGCAGCAGGGAGATGGGTCAGCCCCAGCATTTT | once | TRBV6-5 | - | TRBJ1-5
CASSYGGQLIF | TGTGCCAGCAGTTACGGAGGACAGCTAATATTT | - | TRBV6-5 | - | TRBJ1-5
CASSESYRAPFF | TGTGCCAGCAGTGAATCTTACCGGGCCCCCTTCTTC | - | TRBV6-1 | - | TRBJ2-1
CSVGDLTGQETQYF | TGCAGCGTTGGAGACCTGACGGGTCAAGAGACCCAGTACTTC | - | TRBV29-1 | - | TRBJ2-5
CSVDRDGFTYNEQFF | TGCAGCGTTGACCGGGACGGCTTTACCTACAATGAGCAGTTCTTC | - | TRBV29-1 | - | TRBJ2-1
CASSHTASNEKLFF | TGTGCCAGCAGCCATACAGCGAGTAATGAAAAACTGTTTTTT | - | TRBV14 | - | TRBJ1-4
CASSRAGGGTGELFF | TGTGCCAGCAGCCGAGCGGGAGGGGGCACCGGGGAGCTGTTTTTT | - | TRBV7-8 | TRBD2 | TRBJ2-2
CASRPSTGGGHTEAFF | TGTGCCAGCAGACCTTCGACAGGGGGCGGCCACACTGAAGCTTTCTTT | - | TRBV6-2/TRBV6-3 | TRBD1 | TRBJ1-1
CASSQGQVNSPLHF | TGTGCCAGCAGCCAAGGGCAGGTGAATTCACCCCTCCACTTT | - | TRBV3-1/TRBV3-2 | - | TRBJ1-6
CASSLALAGVNEQFF | TGCGCCAGCAGCTTGGCATTAGCGGGGGTAAATGAGCAGTTCTTC | - | TRBV5-1 | TRBD2 | TRBJ2-1
CASSPEAFAGNTIYF | TGTGCCAGCAGCCCAGAGGCCTTCGCTGGAAACACCATATATTTT | - | TRBV9 | - | TRBJ1-3
CASSQGVEGANGELFF | TGTGCCAGCAGCCAAGGCGTGGAGGGGGCGAACGGGGAGCTGTTTTTT | many | TRBV4-2 | - | TRBJ2-2
CASRPPGRRNWPQHF | TGCGCCAGCAGACCCCCGGGACGGAGGAACTGGCCCCAGCATTTT | - | TRBV10-1 | - | TRBJ1-5
CASSAAPGQGNEQYF | TGTGCCAGCAGCGCTGCCCCGGGACAGGGAAACGAGCAGTACTTC | few | TRBV7-7 | TRBD1 | TRBJ2-7
CASSLQDTYGYTF | TGTGCCAGCAGCTTGCAGGACACCTATGGCTACACCTTC | - | TRBV7-2 | - | TRBJ1-2
CAGGQSSYNEQFF | TGTGCCGGGGGACAGAGCTCCTACAATGAGCAGTTCTTC | - | TRBV6-6 | TRBD1 | TRBJ2-1
CASSRQPSTYEQYF | TGCGCCAGCAGTAGGCAGCCGTCAACCTACGAGCAGTACTTC | - | TRBV10-2 | - | TRBJ2-7
CSVAGQGGLEQYF | TGCAGCGTTGCTGGACAGGGGGGTCTCGAGCAGTACTTC | - | TRBV29-1 | TRBD1 | TRBJ2-7
CASSKQQGIRHEQYF | TGTGCCAGCAGTAAACAGCAAGGGATTAGGCACGAGCAGTACTTC | - | TRBV7-9 | - | TRBJ2-7
CASSFQTGGLTEAFF | TGTGCCAGCAGCTTCCAGACAGGGGGCCTCACTGAAGCTTTCTTT | once | TRBV7-2 | TRBD1 | TRBJ1-1
CASNPRDSLNQPQHF | TGTGCCAGTAACCCCCGGGACAGTCTCAATCAGCCCCAGCATTTT | - | TRBV19 | TRBD1 | TRBJ1-5
CASIKASGNTIYF | TGTGCCAGCATCAAGGCTTCTGGAAACACCATATATTTT | - | TRBV28 | - | TRBJ1-3
CASRGVGSMNTEAFF | TGTGCCAGCAGGGGTGTCGGGTCCATGAACACTGAAGCTTTCTTT | - | TRBV6-6 | - | TRBJ1-1
CASSESRGVGDTQYF | TGTGCCAGCAGTGAGTCGCGGGGAGTTGGAGATACGCAGTATTTT | - | TRBV2 | - | TRBJ2-3
CASSYSSSGANVLTF | TGTGCCAGCAGTTACTCGAGCTCTGGGGCCAACGTCCTGACTTTC | - | TRBV6-6 | - | TRBJ2-6
CASSPSSNQPQHF | TGTGCCAGCAGTCCCTCGAGCAATCAGCCCCAGCATTTT | - | TRBV28 | - | TRBJ1-5
CASSPGGTGNYGYTF | TGTGCCAGCAGTCCGGGGGGGACAGGGAACTATGGCTACACCTTC | once | TRBV28 | TRBD1 | TRBJ1-2
CASSLVRTGSVEQYF | TGTGCCAGCAGCTTAGTTCGGACAGGGTCCGTCGAGCAGTACTTC | once | TRBV7-9 | TRBD1 | TRBJ2-7
CASSATIGGSSGNTIYF | TGTGCCAGCAGCGCGACGATAGGGGGTTCTTCTGGAAACACCATATATTTT | - | TRBV9 | - | TRBJ1-3
CASRPGQGRRGTEAFF | TGTGCCAGCAGACCGGGACAGGGCCGGAGAGGAACTGAAGCTTTCTTT | - | TRBV28 | TRBD1 | TRBJ1-1
CASSLVGDPYRAYGYTF | TGCGCCAGCAGCTTGGTGGGGGACCCATACAGGGCCTACGGCTACACCTTC | few | TRBV5-1 | - | TRBJ1-2
CASSLGGLQETQYF | TGTGCCAGCAGCTTAGGGGGACTTCAAGAGACCCAGTACTTC | - | TRBV7-2 | - | TRBJ2-5
CASSEASGGQETQYF | TGTGCCAGCAGTGAAGCCTCGGGGGGGCAAGAGACCCAGTACTTC | - | TRBV6-1 | TRBD2 | TRBJ2-5
CASNLARSEGGQYF | TGTGCCAGCAATTTGGCGCGGAGTGAAGGCGGCCAGTACTTC | - | TRBV2 | - | TRBJ2-5
CASLPGGSGANVLTF | TGTGCCAGCCTCCCCGGTGGGTCTGGGGCCAACGTCCTGACTTTC | - | TRBV6-5 | - | TRBJ2-6
CASSWRGPGTDTQYF | TGTGCCAGCAGCTGGAGAGGGCCCGGCACAGATACGCAGTATTTT | - | TRBV7-3 | - | TRBJ2-3